The T cell receptor beta chain described here comes from a study of cytomegalovirus exposure and HLA in healthy donors. Study conclusions and caveats: Across all donors, roughly uniform sequencing depth was an assumption of the presence/absence analyses. Within an earlier analysis, most TCR beta V segments proved productive either about 87% or about 30% of the time. TCR beta sequences reportedly predicted the HLA-A and HLA-B alleles of most subjects accurately.

Concerning this clone itself: No antigen is known for it.

PCR involved 60 Vbeta and 13 Jbeta primers. Libraries were prepared by immunoSEQ multiplex PCR; TCRdb keeps only in-frame clonotypes and omits some of them. This repertoire shows 150,000 to 200,000 clones, roughly 85% found once; its top ten account for 1.5% to 2%. Healthy bone marrow donors formed the donor group. The CDR3 is 15 residues long. The V gene end was trimmed by 5 bases and the J gene end by 0 bases; junction bases not matched to a gene: 6. Germline CDR1 and CDR2: LNHNV and YYDKDF (reference sequence). The genes are TRBV15 and TRBJ1-1, with TRBD1 matching over 7 bases. This sequence originates from a young woman in good health and CMV-seronegative. Specimen: PBMCs. The DNA of the CDR3 is TGTGCCACCAGCTGGCAGGGGGGAATGAACACTGAAGCTTTCTTT. Encoded protein: CATSWQGGMNTEAFF.